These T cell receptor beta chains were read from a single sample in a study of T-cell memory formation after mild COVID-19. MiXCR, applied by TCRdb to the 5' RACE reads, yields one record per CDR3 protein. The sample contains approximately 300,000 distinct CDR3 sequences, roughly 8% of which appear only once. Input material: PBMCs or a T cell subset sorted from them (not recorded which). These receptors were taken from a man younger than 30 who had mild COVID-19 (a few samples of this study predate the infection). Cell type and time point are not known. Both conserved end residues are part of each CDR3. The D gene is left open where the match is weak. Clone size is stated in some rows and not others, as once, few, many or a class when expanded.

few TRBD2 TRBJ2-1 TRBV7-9 TGTGCCAGCAGCATGCTAGCGGTCCACAATGAGCAGTTCTTC CASSMLAVHNEQFF
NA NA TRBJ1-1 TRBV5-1 TGCGCCAGCAGCTCCGGGGGGGGCTACACTGAAGCTTTCTTT CASSSGGGYTEAFF
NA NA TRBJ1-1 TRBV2 TGTGCCAGCAACGCCCAGGGAGTGAACACTGAAGCTTTCTTT CASNAQGVNTEAFF
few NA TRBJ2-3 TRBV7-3 TGTGCCAGCAGCTTTGGGGGGCGATACACAGATACGCAGTATTTT CASSFGGRYTDTQYF
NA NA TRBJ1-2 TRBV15 TGTGCCACCAGCAGAGATGGACGTGAAGGGATAGCTAACTATGGCTACACCTTC CATSRDGREGIANYGYTF
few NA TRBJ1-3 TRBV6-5 TGTGCCAGCAGTTACGACAGTTCACCTGGAAACACCATATATTTT CASSYDSSPGNTIYF
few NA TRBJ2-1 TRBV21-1 TGTGCCAGCAGTGGCTACAATGAGCAGTTCTTC CASSGYNEQFF
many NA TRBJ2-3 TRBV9 TGTGCCAGCAGCGTGCCCCTATTGCGGGGAGGTTCAGATACGCAGTATTTT CASSVPLLRGGSDTQYF
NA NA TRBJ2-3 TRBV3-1 TGTGCCAGCAGCCATTCAGGGTTCACAGATACGCAGTATTTT CASSHSGFTDTQYF
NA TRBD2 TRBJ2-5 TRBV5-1 TGCGCCAGCAGCACCGGGACTAGCGGGGGGGAAGAGACCCAGTACTTC CASSTGTSGGEETQYF
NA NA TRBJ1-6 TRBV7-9 TGTGCCAGCAGCGGGGGATTTGATTCACCCCTCCACTTT CASSGGFDSPLHF
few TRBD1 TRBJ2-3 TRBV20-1 TGCAGTGCTCATCGACAGGGTTTGACAGATACGCAGTATTTT CSAHRQGLTDTQYF
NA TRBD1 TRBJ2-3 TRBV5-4 TGTGCCAGCAGTTCCCCAGACAGGGATCCAGATACGCAGTATTTT CASSSPDRDPDTQYF
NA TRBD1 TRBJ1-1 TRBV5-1 TGCGCCAGCAGAGGACAGGGGATGAGCACTGAAGCTTTCTTT CASRGQGMSTEAFF
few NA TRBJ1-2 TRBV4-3 TGCGCCAGCAGCCGGGTGGCTAGTCCGAAGTATGGCTACACCTTC CASSRVASPKYGYTF
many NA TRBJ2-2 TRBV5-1 TGCGCCAGCAGCTTGTGGTCCGGGGCCGGGGAGCTGTTTTTT CASSLWSGAGELFF
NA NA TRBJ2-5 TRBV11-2 TGTGCCAGCAGCTTATTGACAGGCCAGATTCAAGAGACCCAGTACTTC CASSLLTGQIQETQYF
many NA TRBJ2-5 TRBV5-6 TGTGCCAGCAGCTTAGCCGGCCCAGAGACCCAGTACTTC CASSLAGPETQYF
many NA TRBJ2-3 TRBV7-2 TGTGCCAGCAGCCCGAACCAACGGGATACGCAGTATTTT CASSPNQRDTQYF
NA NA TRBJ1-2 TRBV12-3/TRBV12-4 TGTGCCAGCAGTTTAAGCAGTTATGGCTACACCTTC CASSLSSYGYTF
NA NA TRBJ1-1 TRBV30 TGTGCCTGGAGTGTATTCCAGGTGGCTTTCTTT CAWSVFQVAFF
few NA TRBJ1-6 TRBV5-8 TGTGCCAGCAGCACCCCTGGTGTTAACCACCCAAGCTCCTATAATTCACCCCTCCACTTT CASSTPGVNHPSSYNSPLHF
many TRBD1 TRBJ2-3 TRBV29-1 TGCAGCGTCACCCACCCTGACAGGGGGGTAACAGATACGCAGTATTTT CSVTHPDRGVTDTQYF
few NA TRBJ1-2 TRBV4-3 TGCGCCAGCAGCCAAGGGCGAACCTATGGCTACACCTTC CASSQGRTYGYTF
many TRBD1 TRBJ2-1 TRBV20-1 TGCAGTCCGAATTTTTGGACAGGGTCTCCGTTCTTC CSPNFWTGSPFF
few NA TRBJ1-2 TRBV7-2 TGTGCCAGCAGCTACCTGCAAAACTATGGCTACACCTTC CASSYLQNYGYTF
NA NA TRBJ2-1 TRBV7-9 TGTGCCAGCAGCTTAAATGCGGCTTGGCAGTTCTTC CASSLNAAWQFF
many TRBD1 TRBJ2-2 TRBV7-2 TGTGCCAGCAGCCGGACAGGCAACACCGGGGAGCTGTTTTTT CASSRTGNTGELFF
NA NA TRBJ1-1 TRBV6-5 TGTGCCAGCAGTTACTCCGGGGCCCTGAGGACTGAAGCTTTCTTT CASSYSGALRTEAFF
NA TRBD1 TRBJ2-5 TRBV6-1 TGTGCCAGCCATCTACGGGACAGAGAGACCCAGTACTTC CASHLRDRETQYF
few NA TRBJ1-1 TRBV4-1 TGCGCCAGCAGCCGACCGGGACAACAGAACACTGAAGCTTTCTTT CASSRPGQQNTEAFF
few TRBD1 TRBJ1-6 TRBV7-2 TGTGCCAGCAGCAGCCGGACAGGGAGCTCTGGTTCACCCCTCCACTTT CASSSRTGSSGSPLHF
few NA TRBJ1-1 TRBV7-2 TGTGCCAGCAGCCTAGCGAGGGTCGCAACTTTCTTT CASSLARVATFF
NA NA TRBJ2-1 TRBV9 TGTGCCAGCAGCGGACCCGGGCAAGCGGCGACTTTCAATGAGCAGTTCTTC CASSGPGQAATFNEQFF
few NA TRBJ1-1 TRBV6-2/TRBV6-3 TGTGCCAGCTCATGGGGCAGGGGCTCGGGCACTGAAGCTTTCTTT CASSWGRGSGTEAFF
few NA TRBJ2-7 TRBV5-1 TGCGCCAGCAGCTTGGACAGGGATCGCTACGAGCAGTACTTC CASSLDRDRYEQYF
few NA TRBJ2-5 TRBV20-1 TGCAGTGCTAGACCCCAACCCGCGGAGACCCAGTACTTC CSARPQPAETQYF
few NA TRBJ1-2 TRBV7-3 TGTGCCAGCAGCCCCTCTGCGGGGAGCGGTGGCTACACCTTC CASSPSAGSGGYTF
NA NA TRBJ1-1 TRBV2 TGTGCCAGCAGTGGGATACAGGGCAACACTGAAGCTTTCTTT CASSGIQGNTEAFF
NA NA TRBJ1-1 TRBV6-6 TGTGCCAGCAGCGAACTGGAGAGGGACACTGAAGCTTTCTTT CASSELERDTEAFF
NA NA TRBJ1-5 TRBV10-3 TGTGCCATCAGTGATCGTCGTGACCTCCGTAGCAATCAGCCCCAGCATTTT CAISDRRDLRSNQPQHF
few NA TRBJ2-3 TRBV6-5 TGTGCCAGCAGTTCCAGGGGTTTGAGTTCAGATACGCAGTATTTT CASSSRGLSSDTQYF
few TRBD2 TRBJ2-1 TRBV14 TGTGCCAGCAGCCTCTTCAGCGGGGGGCATTACAATGAGCAGTTCTTC CASSLFSGGHYNEQFF
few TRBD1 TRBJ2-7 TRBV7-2 TGTGCCAGCAGCTTAGGGGGACAGGTGCCCTACGAGCAGTACTTC CASSLGGQVPYEQYF
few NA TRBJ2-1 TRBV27 TGTGCCAGCAGCGACTCGAAGTCGGTCAATGAGCAGTTCTTC CASSDSKSVNEQFF
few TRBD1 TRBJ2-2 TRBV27 TGTGCCAGCAGACCGGGACAGGGAATGGACACCGGGGAGCTGTTTTTT CASRPGQGMDTGELFF
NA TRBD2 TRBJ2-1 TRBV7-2 TGTGCCAGCCTAGCGGCGGGACGACTCTACAATGAGCAGTTCTTC CASLAAGRLYNEQFF
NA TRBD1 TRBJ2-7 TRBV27 TGTGCCAGCAGTCGAAGAGCACAGGGGTCCTACGAGCAGTACTTC CASSRRAQGSYEQYF
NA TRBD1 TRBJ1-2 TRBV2 TGTGCCAGCAGGAGACAGGGGGGCGGCTACACCTTC CASRRQGGGYTF
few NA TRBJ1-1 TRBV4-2 TGTGCCAGCAGCCTAAGGGTAGCGAACACTGAAGCTTTCTTT CASSLRVANTEAFF
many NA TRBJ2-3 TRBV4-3 TGCGCCAGCAGCCAAGATGCGGGGGATACGCAGTATTTT CASSQDAGDTQYF
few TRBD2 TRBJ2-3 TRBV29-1 TGCAGCGTTGTTCCACGGGAGGGGCACACAGATACGCAGTATTTT CSVVPREGHTDTQYF
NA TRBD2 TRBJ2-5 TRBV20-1 TGCAGTGCTACTAGCGGGAGATCCCAAGAGACCCAGTACTTC CSATSGRSQETQYF